The rows below give T cell receptor beta chains drawn from one sample of a study of cytomegalovirus exposure and HLA in healthy donors. Libraries were prepared by immunoSEQ multiplex PCR; TCRdb keeps only in-frame clonotypes and omits some of them. The data show approximately 280,000 clones, roughly 88% seen once. Source material: PBMCs. The receptors here all came from a man between 40 and 49 years old in good health and CMV-seropositive. Both conserved end residues are part of each CDR3. D genes are given only for firm matches. The size entry is marked missing in some rows and otherwise reads once, few, many or a size class.

V gene: TRBV6-1; CDR3 length: 15; clone size: .; D gene: TRBD1; J gene: TRBJ1-5; CDR3 protein: CASSEQVTGITPQHF; CDR3 DNA: TGTGCCAGCAGTGAACAAGTGACAGGGATAACACCCCAGCATTTT
V gene: TRBV6-5; CDR3 length: 12; clone size: .; D gene: .; J gene: TRBJ2-5; CDR3 protein: CASTSADQTQYF; CDR3 DNA: TGTGCCAGCACTAGCGCCGACCAGACCCAGTACTTC
V gene: TRBV7-9; CDR3 length: 12; clone size: .; D gene: .; J gene: TRBJ2-1; CDR3 protein: CASRMEGDEQFF; CDR3 DNA: TGTGCCAGCAGAATGGAGGGCGATGAGCAGTTCTTC
V gene: TRBV27; CDR3 length: 13; clone size: few; D gene: .; J gene: TRBJ2-7; CDR3 protein: CASSLGTHYEQYF; CDR3 DNA: TGTGCCAGCAGTTTAGGGACACACTACGAGCAGTACTTC
V gene: TRBV29-1; CDR3 length: 14; clone size: .; D gene: TRBD1; J gene: TRBJ1-2; CDR3 protein: CSVAEPGQGHGYTF; CDR3 DNA: TGCAGCGTAGCCGAGCCAGGACAGGGTCATGGCTACACCTTC
V gene: TRBV5-8; CDR3 length: 14; clone size: once; D gene: .; J gene: TRBJ2-7; CDR3 protein: CASKRGSRLYEQYF; CDR3 DNA: TGTGCCAGCAAAAGGGGGTCAAGACTCTACGAGCAGTACTTC
V gene: TRBV5-1; CDR3 length: 12; clone size: .; D gene: .; J gene: TRBJ2-1; CDR3 protein: CASSITQNEQFF; CDR3 DNA: TGCGCCAGCAGCATAACCCAGAATGAGCAGTTCTTC
V gene: TRBV4-1; CDR3 length: 19; clone size: once; D gene: TRBD2; J gene: TRBJ2-1; CDR3 protein: CASSPGGLAGQVAYNEQFF; CDR3 DNA: TGCGCCAGCAGCCCTGGGGGACTAGCGGGACAAGTAGCCTACAATGAGCAGTTCTTC
V gene: TRBV27; CDR3 length: 13; clone size: .; D gene: .; J gene: TRBJ1-3; CDR3 protein: CASSHGGANTIYF; CDR3 DNA: TGTGCCAGCAGTCATGGAGGGGCAAACACCATATATTTT
V gene: TRBV2; CDR3 length: 15; clone size: .; D gene: TRBD1; J gene: TRBJ1-2; CDR3 protein: CASSGGRQGRGGYTF; CDR3 DNA: TGTGCCAGCAGTGGCGGAAGACAGGGTAGGGGAGGCTACACCTTC
V gene: TRBV4-2; CDR3 length: 13; clone size: few; D gene: .; J gene: TRBJ1-1; CDR3 protein: CASSQEGGTEAFF; CDR3 DNA: TGTGCCAGCAGCCAAGAGGGGGGCACTGAAGCTTTCTTT